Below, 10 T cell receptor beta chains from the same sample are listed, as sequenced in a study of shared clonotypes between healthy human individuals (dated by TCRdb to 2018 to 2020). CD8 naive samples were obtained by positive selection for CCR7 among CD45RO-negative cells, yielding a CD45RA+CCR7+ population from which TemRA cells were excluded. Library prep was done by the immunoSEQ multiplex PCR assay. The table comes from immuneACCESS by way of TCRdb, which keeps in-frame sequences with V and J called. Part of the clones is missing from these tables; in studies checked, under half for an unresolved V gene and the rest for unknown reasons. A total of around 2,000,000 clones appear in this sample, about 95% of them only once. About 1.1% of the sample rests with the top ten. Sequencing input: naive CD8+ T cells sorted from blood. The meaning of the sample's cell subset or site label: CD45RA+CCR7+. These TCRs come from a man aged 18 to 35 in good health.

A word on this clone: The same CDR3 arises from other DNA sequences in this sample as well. CDR3 residues: CASSLGGGYTEAFF. The CDR3 DNA reads as TGTGCCAGCAGCTTGGGGGGCGGCTACACTGAAGCTTTCTTT. The chain combines TRBV11-2 with TRBJ1-1; TRBD1 is a possible D gene (6 bases). The V gene lost 3 bases and the J gene lost 3 bases, with 11 bases spanning the gap. There are 14 residues in the CDR3. The germline CDR1 and CDR2 sequences are SGHAT and FQNNGV.

CDR3 nucleotide sequence: TGTGCCAGCAGTTACAGAACTAATGAAAAACTGTTTTTT. Its protein is CASSYRTNEKLFF. The chain is built from TRBV6-5 and TRBJ1-4, with D unresolved. The CDR3 length is 13 residues. Germline V gene sequence: CDR1 MNHEY, CDR2 SVGAGI. The V end lost 2 bases, the J end lost 1 base, and 2 bases lay between the germline ends.

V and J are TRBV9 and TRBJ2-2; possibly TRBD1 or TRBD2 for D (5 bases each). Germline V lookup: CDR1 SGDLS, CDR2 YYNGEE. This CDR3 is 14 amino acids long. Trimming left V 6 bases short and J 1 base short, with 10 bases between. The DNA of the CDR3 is TGTGCCAGCACCCCTGGGGGGAACACCGGGGAGCTGTTTTTT. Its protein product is CASTPGGNTGELFF.

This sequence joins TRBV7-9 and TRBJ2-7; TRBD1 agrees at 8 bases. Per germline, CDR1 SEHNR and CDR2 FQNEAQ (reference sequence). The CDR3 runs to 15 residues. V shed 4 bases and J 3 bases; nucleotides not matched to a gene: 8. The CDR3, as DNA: TGTGCCAGCAGCTCGGACAGGGTGGGAGTCTACGAGCAGTACTTC. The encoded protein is CASSSDRVGVYEQYF.

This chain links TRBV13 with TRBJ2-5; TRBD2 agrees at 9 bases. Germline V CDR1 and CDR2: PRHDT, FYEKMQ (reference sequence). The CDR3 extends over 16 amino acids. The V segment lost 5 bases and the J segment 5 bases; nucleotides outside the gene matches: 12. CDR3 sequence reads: CASSLRGASGVETQYF. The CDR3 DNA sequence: TGTGCCAGCAGCCTCAGAGGAGCTAGCGGGGTTGAGACCCAGTACTTC. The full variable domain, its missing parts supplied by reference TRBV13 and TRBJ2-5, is AAGVIQSPRHLIKEKRETATLKCYPIPRHDTVYWYQQGPGQDPQFLISFYEKMQSDKGSIPDRFSAQQFSDYHSELNMSSLELGDSALYFCASSLRGASGVETQYFGPGTRLLVL.

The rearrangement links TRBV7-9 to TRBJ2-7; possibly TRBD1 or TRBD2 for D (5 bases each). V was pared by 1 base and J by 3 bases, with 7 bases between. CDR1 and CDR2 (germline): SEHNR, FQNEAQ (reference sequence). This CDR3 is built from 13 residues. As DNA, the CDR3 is TGTGCCAGCAGCTTAGGGGGGATCTACGAGCAGTACTTC. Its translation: CASSLGGIYEQYF.

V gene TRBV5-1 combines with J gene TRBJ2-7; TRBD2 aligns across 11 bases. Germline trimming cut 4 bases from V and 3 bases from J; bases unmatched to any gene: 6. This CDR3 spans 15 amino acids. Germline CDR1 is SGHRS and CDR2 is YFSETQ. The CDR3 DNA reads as TGCGCCAGCAGCCTGGCGACTAGCGGGAACTACGAGCAGTACTTC. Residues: CASSLATSGNYEQYF.

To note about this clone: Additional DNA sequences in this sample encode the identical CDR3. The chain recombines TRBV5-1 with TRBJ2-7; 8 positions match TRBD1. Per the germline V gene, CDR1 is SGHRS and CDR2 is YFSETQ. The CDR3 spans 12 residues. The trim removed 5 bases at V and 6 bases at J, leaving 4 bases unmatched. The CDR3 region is CASSLDRAEQYF. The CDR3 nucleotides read TGCGCCAGCAGTCTGGACAGGGCCGAGCAGTACTTC.

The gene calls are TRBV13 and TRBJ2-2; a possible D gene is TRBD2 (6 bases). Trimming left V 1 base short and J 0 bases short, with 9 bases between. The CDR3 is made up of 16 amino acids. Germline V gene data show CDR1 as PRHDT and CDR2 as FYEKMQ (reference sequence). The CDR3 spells CASSLVGGSNTGELFF. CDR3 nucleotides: TGTGCCAGCAGCTTAGTCGGGGGTTCGAACACCGGGGAGCTGTTTTTT.

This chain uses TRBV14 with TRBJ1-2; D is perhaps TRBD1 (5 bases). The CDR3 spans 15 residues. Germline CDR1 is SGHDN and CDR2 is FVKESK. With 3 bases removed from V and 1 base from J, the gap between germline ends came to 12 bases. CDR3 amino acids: CASSQSRVGNYGYTF. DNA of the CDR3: TGTGCCAGCAGCCAGTCCAGGGTTGGTAACTATGGCTACACCTTC.